This T cell receptor beta chain was profiled in a study of graft-versus-host responses after intestinal transplantation. Notes on the study in general: The highest levels of circulating GvH clones went along with early declines in HvG clones after transplant.

Concerning this clone itself: What it binds is unknown. Within the sample, other DNA sequences also encode this same CDR3.

The assay was immunoSEQ multiplex PCR, and TCRdb's table has in-frame clones only and misses some. The table records fewer than 110,000 clones, about 91% of them present only once. V was clipped by 5 bases and J by 3 bases; unmatched bases: 4. CDR1 is SGHTA, CDR2 FQGTGA, per germline. The CDR3 runs 15 residues. J is TRBJ2-2 and V is TRBV7-3; 9 bases agree with TRBD1. The clonotype was recovered from a human donor who was the organ donor for an intestinal transplant. The starting material was unstimulated CD4+ T cells sorted from spleen or lymph node cells, obtained before transplant. In DNA form, the CDR3 reads TGTGCCAGCAGCCCACGACAGGGGGACACCGGGGAGCTGTTTTTT. Translated, it gives CASSPRQGDTGELFF.